These 16 T cell receptor beta chains originate from one sample sequenced in a study of blood T cells in healthy people across ages. For the second PCR, which ran for about 6 to 11 cycles, a sample-barcoded 5' primer and a J-beta primer mix were used. TCRdb called the 5' RACE reads again in MiXCR, with one record for every CDR3 protein. The sample includes around 780,000 distinct CDR3 sequences, 25% to 30% of them seen just once. These same records also appear under a second study, on T cells of mothers and their children.

Sample: blood. The receptors derive from a boy aged 10-17 years in good health.

The V gene is TRBV29-1, the J gene TRBJ1-6; 7 positions match TRBD1. CDR3 length: 14 amino acids. V lost 6 bases to trimming and J lost 7 bases; unmatched junction nucleotides: 9. Per the germline V gene, CDR1 is SQVTM and CDR2 is ANQGSEA. CDR3 loop: CSVPTGTENSPLHF. The CDR3 region has the DNA TGCAGCGTCCCTACCGGGACAGAAAATTCACCCCTCCACTTT.

This clonotype was observed a few times. The chain carries TRBV5-1 and TRBJ2-5; D is unresolved. Trimming removed 0 bases at V and 4 bases at J, with 13 bases between. Looked up from germline, CDR1 is SGHRS and CDR2 is YFSETQ. The CDR3 is made up of 15 amino acids. Written as DNA, the CDR3 is TGCGCCAGCAGCTTGGCGGTGGGAATCGGAGAGACCCAGTACTTC. Its protein product is CASSLAVGIGETQYF.

This clonotype has more than one count but fewer than ten. This chain joins TRBV3-1 and TRBJ2-1; the D gene is possibly TRBD2 (6 bases). The CDR3 has 17 amino acids. Germline assignment: CDR1 LGHDT and CDR2 YNNKEL (reference sequence). V lost 4 bases, J lost 3 bases, and 19 bases lay in between. DNA of the CDR3: TGTGCCAGCAGCCCTCAACCAGCGGGCCTCAACTACAATGAGCAGTTCTTC. Its translation is CASSPQPAGLNYNEQFF.

This chain uses TRBV3-1 with TRBJ2-7; a possible D gene is TRBD2 (6 bases). Germline CDR1 and CDR2: LGHDT and YNNKEL (reference sequence). The V and J ends lost 7 bases and 7 bases respectively, with 14 bases between them. The CDR3 contains 12 residues. CDR3 coding DNA: TGTGCCAGCACCACAAGTGGGGGGGAGCAGTACTTC. Translating it yields CASTTSGGEQYF.

This chain uses TRBV7-9 with TRBJ2-2, with D tentatively TRBD1 or TRBD2 (5 bases each). Looked up from germline, CDR1 is SEHNR and CDR2 is FQNEAQ (reference sequence). CDR3 size: 14 residues. Trimming took 5 bases from V and 5 from J, leaving 12 bases between them. The DNA of the CDR3 is TGTGCCAGCAGCGCAGGCGAGGGGACCGGGGAGCTGTTTTTT. This translates into CASSAGEGTGELFF. Variable domain in full (rest from reference TRBV7-9 and TRBJ2-2): DTGVSQNPRHKITKRGQNVTFRCDPISEHNRLYWYRQTLGQGPEFLTYFQNEAQLEKSRLLSDRFSAERPKGSFSTLEIQRTEQGDSAMYLCASSAGEGTGELFFGEGSRLTVL.

This clonotype was counted between two and nine times. V usage is TRBV11-2 and J usage is TRBJ1-1, with 11 bases aligning to TRBD1. V trimming: 4 bases; J trimming: 5 bases; junction bases outside the gene matches: 3. Germline V gene data show CDR1 as SGHAT and CDR2 as FQNNGV. This CDR3 contains 14 residues. The CDR3 protein is CASSSDRGLTEAFF. CDR3 coding DNA: TGTGCCAGCAGCTCGGACAGGGGGCTGACTGAAGCTTTCTTT.

The genes are TRBV12-3 or TRBV12-4 and TRBJ2-1; D not certain. Deletions cut 5 bases from V and 3 bases from J, with 14 bases between. This CDR3 has 15 amino acids. The CDR3 sequence is CASSEDGRLYNEQFF. The CDR3 region has the DNA TGTGCCAGCAGTGAGGACGGACGACTCTACAATGAGCAGTTCTTC.

A few counts support this clonotype. The rearrangement joins TRBV14 to TRBJ2-7; 8 nucleotides agree with TRBD2. Trimming cost V 4 bases and J 8 bases; bases outside gene matches: 10. Germline V CDR1 and CDR2: SGHDN, FVKESK. This CDR3 spans 14 amino acids. CDR3 sequence (DNA): TGTGCCAGCAGCCCCCGACTTGGCGGGGGGAAGCAGTACTTC. Translated: CASSPRLGGGKQYF.

The rearrangement uses TRBV4-2 and TRBJ1-2; no clear D gene. The CDR3 is 16 residues long. The V gene's germline CDR1 is LGHNA and CDR2 YNFKEQ. V shed 1 base and J shed 3 bases, with 15 bases lying between them. CDR3 DNA: TGTGCCAGCAGCCAAGGGGTGCTAGTTCTTTACTATGGCTACACCTTC. Its translation: CASSQGVLVLYYGYTF.

This rearrangement joins TRBV7-9 to TRBJ2-5; the match to TRBD2 covers 7 bases. CDR3 length: 17 residues. The trim removed 9 bases at V and 5 bases at J, leaving 21 bases unmatched. The germline V gene encodes CDR1 SEHNR and CDR2 FQNEAQ (reference sequence). DNA for the CDR3: TGTGCCAGTATACCAAGCCCGGGACTATCTTTATGGGAGACCCAGTACTTC. Protein: CASIPSPGLSLWETQYF.

This clonotype appeared a single time. The chain employs TRBV12-3 or TRBV12-4 and TRBJ1-4, with D possibly being TRBD1 (5 bases). CDR3 length equals 14 residues. Trimming cost V 3 bases and J 7 bases, with 12 bases left between them. The CDR3 region is CASSFRDSREKLFF. As DNA, the CDR3 is TGTGCCAGCAGTTTCCGGGACTCTCGTGAAAAACTGTTTTTT.

This clonotype was seen a few times. The chain employs TRBV20-1 and TRBJ2-1; 12 nucleotides align to TRBD2. The length of the CDR3 is 15 residues. The trim removed 1 base at V and 7 bases at J, leaving 5 bases unmatched. Germline loops: CDR1 DFQATT, CDR2 SNEGSKA (reference sequence). CDR3 DNA: TGCAGTGCTAGAGCTAGCGGGGGGGCTCTAAATGAGCAGTTCTTC. This codes for CSARASGGALNEQFF.

This clonotype was counted between two and nine times. The rearrangement joins TRBV30 to TRBJ1-6; TRBD1 matches 9 bases. Per germline, CDR1 GTSNPN and CDR2 SVGIG (reference sequence). V gave up 5 bases and J gave up 7 bases; unmatched junction bases: 6. The CDR3 spans 14 residues. The CDR3 reads CAWATGTGNSPLHF. The CDR3 DNA reads TGTGCCTGGGCTACCGGGACAGGGAATTCACCCCTCCACTTT.

This clonotype has just a few counts. This chain joins TRBV10-3 and TRBJ1-4; 7 bases fit TRBD1. The CDR3 is made up of 14 amino acids. V lost 8 bases, J lost 0 bases, and 3 bases stayed unmatched. CDR1 and CDR2 (germline): ENHRY, SYGVKD. In DNA, the CDR3 is TGTGCCATCCGGGACAGTGCAACTAATGAAAAACTGTTTTTT. It codes for CAIRDSATNEKLFF.

The chain carries TRBV12-3 or TRBV12-4 and TRBJ1-6; D possibly corresponds to TRBD1 (5 bases). V was pared by 5 bases and J by 10 bases, with 18 bases between. This CDR3 is 15 amino acids long. In DNA form, the CDR3 reads TGTGCCAGCAGTGTCTCCTCGCAGGGTAACTCACCCCTCCACTTT. Translating it yields CASSVSSQGNSPLHF.

A few counts support this clonotype. This chain connects TRBV6-6 to TRBJ2-5, with 8 nucleotides matching TRBD1. Judging by the DNA end, TRBJ2-7 fits better; the J call may be wrong. The CDR3 has 14 amino acids. Germline V gene data show CDR1 as MNHNY and CDR2 as SVGAGI (reference sequence). This chain's CDR3 is CASKRTGPLSEQYF. As DNA, the CDR3 is TGTGCCAGCAAGCGGACAGGGCCCCTCTCCGAGCAGTACTTC.